This is a list of T cell receptor beta chains from one sample in a study of cytomegalovirus exposure and HLA in healthy donors. TCRdb keeps only in-frame clones here, not all; method: immunoSEQ multiplex PCR. The sample shows fewer than 150,000 clones, and approximately 1.9% sits with its ten largest clones. Sequenced material: PBMCs. Source of these receptors: a woman aged 60-75 years in good health and CMV-seronegative. Each CDR3 is given with its conserved first and last residue. A D gene is named only where the DNA matches it firmly.

D gene: .; CDR3 length: 14; J gene: TRBJ1-1; V gene: TRBV7-2; CDR3 DNA: TGTGCCAGCAGCTTAACCAGGGGGAACACTGAAGCTTTCTTT; CDR3 protein: CASSLTRGNTEAFF
D gene: TRBD2; CDR3 length: 14; J gene: TRBJ2-1; V gene: TRBV10-1; CDR3 DNA: TGCGCCAGCAGTCAGGTGGGGGGGTCCAATGAGCAGTTCTTC; CDR3 protein: CASSQVGGSNEQFF
D gene: .; CDR3 length: 17; J gene: TRBJ2-1; V gene: TRBV21-1; CDR3 DNA: TGTGCCAGCAGCAAAGAGGGGACTAGCGGGGGTTCGCATGAGCAGTTCTTC; CDR3 protein: CASSKEGTSGGSHEQFF
D gene: .; CDR3 length: 15; J gene: TRBJ1-2; V gene: TRBV6-5; CDR3 DNA: TGTGCCAGCAGTTCCCGAGGCCTAGCTAACTATGGCTACACCTTC; CDR3 protein: CASSSRGLANYGYTF
D gene: .; CDR3 length: 13; J gene: TRBJ2-3; V gene: TRBV2; CDR3 DNA: TGTGCCAGCAGTGAACGTCCCCCAGATACGCAGTATTTT; CDR3 protein: CASSERPPDTQYF
D gene: TRBD2; CDR3 length: 15; J gene: TRBJ2-1; V gene: TRBV28; CDR3 DNA: TGTGCCAGCAGTCTAGCGGGAAGGGGCGACAATGAGCAGTTCTTC; CDR3 protein: CASSLAGRGDNEQFF
D gene: .; CDR3 length: 18; J gene: TRBJ2-2; V gene: TRBV27; CDR3 DNA: TGTGCCAGCAGTTTATGGGGCCCCCTACAGGGAAACACCGGGGAGCTGTTTTTT; CDR3 protein: CASSLWGPLQGNTGELFF
D gene: TRBD1; CDR3 length: 16; J gene: TRBJ2-2; V gene: TRBV5-6; CDR3 DNA: TGTGCCAGCAGCTCGGTTCCGACAGGGGACGTCGGGGAGCTGTTTTTT; CDR3 protein: CASSSVPTGDVGELFF
D gene: .; CDR3 length: 14; J gene: TRBJ1-1; V gene: TRBV4-1; CDR3 DNA: TGCGCCAGCAGCCAAGAAAACATGAACACTGAAGCTTTCTTT; CDR3 protein: CASSQENMNTEAFF
D gene: TRBD1; CDR3 length: 13; J gene: TRBJ1-1; V gene: TRBV6-6; CDR3 DNA: TGTGCCAGCAGCCCCTCAGGGGGAAGGGAAGCTTTCTTT; CDR3 protein: CASSPSGGREAFF
D gene: TRBD1; CDR3 length: 16; J gene: TRBJ2-7; V gene: TRBV14; CDR3 DNA: TGTGCCAGCAGCCAAGTCTCACTGACAGGGGTGCCAGAGCAGTACTTC; CDR3 protein: CASSQVSLTGVPEQYF
D gene: .; CDR3 length: 14; J gene: TRBJ1-2; V gene: TRBV18; CDR3 DNA: TGTGCCAGCTCGCAGCTCACAGGGTCCTATGGCTACACCTTC; CDR3 protein: CASSQLTGSYGYTF
D gene: TRBD1; CDR3 length: 15; J gene: TRBJ1-4; V gene: TRBV5-1; CDR3 DNA: TGCGCCAGCAGCCTCCCCGGGACAGGGGCTGAAAAACTGTTTTTT; CDR3 protein: CASSLPGTGAEKLFF
D gene: .; CDR3 length: 13; J gene: TRBJ2-1; V gene: TRBV9; CDR3 DNA: TGTGCCAGCAGCGTGAGCGAGGTGAGTGAGCAGTTCTTC; CDR3 protein: CASSVSEVSEQFF
D gene: .; CDR3 length: 13; J gene: TRBJ1-6; V gene: TRBV2; CDR3 DNA: TGTGCCAGCAGGGACGGGAAGGATTCACCCCTCCACTTT; CDR3 protein: CASRDGKDSPLHF
D gene: TRBD2; CDR3 length: 16; J gene: TRBJ2-3; V gene: TRBV9; CDR3 DNA: TGTGCCAGCAGCGTGGAAGCGGGAGGGCCGACAGATACGCAGTATTTT; CDR3 protein: CASSVEAGGPTDTQYF
D gene: TRBD1; CDR3 length: 15; J gene: TRBJ1-1; V gene: TRBV5-1; CDR3 DNA: TGCGCCAGCACCGTCATGGGGACAGTGGGAACTGAAGCTTTCTTT; CDR3 protein: CASTVMGTVGTEAFF
D gene: .; CDR3 length: 11; J gene: TRBJ2-5; V gene: TRBV28; CDR3 DNA: TGTGCCAGCAGTTTGCGAGAGACCCAGTACTTC; CDR3 protein: CASSLRETQYF
D gene: TRBD2; CDR3 length: 15; J gene: TRBJ2-5; V gene: TRBV28; CDR3 DNA: TGTGCCAGCAGTCTACAGGGACTAGTGGAAGAGACCCAGTACTTC; CDR3 protein: CASSLQGLVEETQYF
D gene: .; CDR3 length: 12; J gene: TRBJ1-2; V gene: TRBV6-5; CDR3 DNA: TGTGCCAGCACCGGGAGCCTCGATGGCTACACCTTC; CDR3 protein: CASTGSLDGYTF
D gene: .; CDR3 length: 12; J gene: TRBJ2-3; V gene: TRBV7-6; CDR3 DNA: TGTGCCAGCAGCTCGCGCGCAGATACGCAGTATTTT; CDR3 protein: CASSSRADTQYF
D gene: TRBD1; CDR3 length: 15; J gene: TRBJ1-1; V gene: TRBV9; CDR3 DNA: TGTGCCAGCAGCCCCCGACAGGGGGCAGGCACTGAAGCTTTCTTT; CDR3 protein: CASSPRQGAGTEAFF
D gene: TRBD1; CDR3 length: 15; J gene: TRBJ2-7; V gene: TRBV6-5; CDR3 DNA: TGTGCCAGCAGTTACCGACAGGGTTCGGCCTACGAGCAGTACTTC; CDR3 protein: CASSYRQGSAYEQYF
D gene: TRBD1; CDR3 length: 12; J gene: TRBJ2-7; V gene: TRBV28; CDR3 DNA: TGTGCCAGCTCTTCAGGGGGCAGGGAGCAGTACTTC; CDR3 protein: CASSSGGREQYF
D gene: TRBD2; CDR3 length: 17; J gene: TRBJ2-3; V gene: TRBV10-3; CDR3 DNA: TGTGCCATCAGTGACGGGGGCGGGGGGGTGAGCACAGATACGCAGTATTTT; CDR3 protein: CAISDGGGGVSTDTQYF
D gene: TRBD1; CDR3 length: 15; J gene: TRBJ2-7; V gene: TRBV11-3; CDR3 DNA: TGTGCCAGCAGCTTAGATGGACAGGGGGCCTACGAGCAGTACTTC; CDR3 protein: CASSLDGQGAYEQYF
D gene: TRBD2; CDR3 length: 16; J gene: TRBJ2-3; V gene: TRBV5-4; CDR3 DNA: TGTGCCAGCAGCCCCAGCGGGAACCGACCCTCAGATACGCAGTATTTT; CDR3 protein: CASSPSGNRPSDTQYF
D gene: .; CDR3 length: 13; J gene: TRBJ1-4; V gene: TRBV6-6; CDR3 DNA: TGTGCCAGCCGGCGGGGGGCTAATGAAAAACTGTTTTTT; CDR3 protein: CASRRGANEKLFF
D gene: TRBD2; CDR3 length: 15; J gene: TRBJ2-5; V gene: TRBV15; CDR3 DNA: TGTGCCACCAGCAGTTCTGGCGGGAGCCAAGAGACCCAGTACTTC; CDR3 protein: CATSSSGGSQETQYF
D gene: .; CDR3 length: 12; J gene: TRBJ1-5; V gene: TRBV6-1; CDR3 DNA: TGTGCCATAAACAGGGAAGTGGGGCCCCAGCATTTT; CDR3 protein: CAINREVGPQHF
D gene: .; CDR3 length: 10; J gene: TRBJ2-7; V gene: TRBV6-6; CDR3 DNA: TGTGCCAGCAGCCACCTCGAGCAGTACTTC; CDR3 protein: CASSHLEQYF
D gene: TRBD1; CDR3 length: 15; J gene: TRBJ2-7; V gene: TRBV28; CDR3 DNA: TGTGCCAGCAGTTTTGGGGACAGGGCGTATTACGAGCAGTACTTC; CDR3 protein: CASSFGDRAYYEQYF
D gene: TRBD2; CDR3 length: 12; J gene: TRBJ2-3; V gene: TRBV7-6; CDR3 DNA: TGTGCCAGCAGCCTCGTTAGCGGGACGCAGTATTTT; CDR3 protein: CASSLVSGTQYF
D gene: .; CDR3 length: 12; J gene: TRBJ1-5; V gene: TRBV27; CDR3 DNA: TGTGCCAGCAGTTCCAATGATCAGCCCCAGCATTTT; CDR3 protein: CASSSNDQPQHF
D gene: .; CDR3 length: 14; J gene: TRBJ1-3; V gene: TRBV29-1; CDR3 DNA: TGCAGCGTTGAAGATTCGGGATCTGGAAACACCATATATTTT; CDR3 protein: CSVEDSGSGNTIYF
D gene: .; CDR3 length: 14; J gene: TRBJ2-7; V gene: TRBV7-9; CDR3 DNA: TGTGCCAGCAGCTTAGGGCAGGGGATAGACGAGCAGTACTTC; CDR3 protein: CASSLGQGIDEQYF
D gene: .; CDR3 length: 16; J gene: TRBJ1-1; V gene: TRBV5-1; CDR3 DNA: TGCGCCAGCAGCAAAGGACAGAACTTCATGAACACTGAAGCTTTCTTT; CDR3 protein: CASSKGQNFMNTEAFF
D gene: TRBD1; CDR3 length: 13; J gene: TRBJ1-2; V gene: TRBV5-4; CDR3 DNA: TGTGCCAGCAGCTTGGGACAGGGAAATGGCTACACCTTC; CDR3 protein: CASSLGQGNGYTF
D gene: .; CDR3 length: 16; J gene: TRBJ2-5; V gene: TRBV7-6; CDR3 DNA: TGTGCCAGCAGCCGATCAGAACACCCGTACCAAGAGACCCAGTACTTC; CDR3 protein: CASSRSEHPYQETQYF
D gene: .; CDR3 length: 16; J gene: TRBJ1-5; V gene: TRBV5-6; CDR3 DNA: TGTGCCAGCAGCTTTATGGGCAGGGACTTCGGACAGCCCCAGCATTTT; CDR3 protein: CASSFMGRDFGQPQHF
D gene: .; CDR3 length: 16; J gene: TRBJ1-1; V gene: TRBV10-3; CDR3 DNA: TGTGCCATCAGTGAGTCCCCACAGGGATCGTGGACTGAAGCTTTCTTT; CDR3 protein: CAISESPQGSWTEAFF
D gene: TRBD2; CDR3 length: 13; J gene: TRBJ2-2; V gene: TRBV10-3; CDR3 DNA: TGTGCCACCAGACTAGCGGGAGCCGGGGAGCTGTTTTTT; CDR3 protein: CATRLAGAGELFF
D gene: .; CDR3 length: 16; J gene: TRBJ2-3; V gene: TRBV5-1; CDR3 DNA: TGCGCCAGCAGCTTGGCTTTTACAGGGCGGACAGATACGCAGTATTTT; CDR3 protein: CASSLAFTGRTDTQYF
D gene: TRBD1; CDR3 length: 16; J gene: TRBJ1-1; V gene: TRBV5-1; CDR3 DNA: TGCGCCAGCAGCCGGGGACAGGACATGAGGAACACTGAAGCTTTCTTT; CDR3 protein: CASSRGQDMRNTEAFF
D gene: TRBD1; CDR3 length: 13; J gene: TRBJ1-1; V gene: TRBV28; CDR3 DNA: TGTGCCAGCATAAGACAGGGGCCCACTGAAGCTTTCTTT; CDR3 protein: CASIRQGPTEAFF
D gene: .; CDR3 length: 15; J gene: TRBJ2-3; V gene: TRBV4-1; CDR3 DNA: TGCGCCAGCAGCCAAGTAGACTCCTCCACAGATACGCAGTATTTT; CDR3 protein: CASSQVDSSTDTQYF
D gene: .; CDR3 length: 17; J gene: TRBJ1-4; V gene: TRBV14; CDR3 DNA: TGTGCCAGCAGCCAATTGACATTATGGAGGAATTCGGAAAAACTGTTTTTT; CDR3 protein: CASSQLTLWRNSEKLFF
D gene: TRBD2; CDR3 length: 15; J gene: TRBJ2-7; V gene: TRBV10-1; CDR3 DNA: TGCGCCAGCAGTGAGTCGGGGGGGGGCTCCTACGAGCAGTACTTC; CDR3 protein: CASSESGGGSYEQYF
D gene: .; CDR3 length: 13; J gene: TRBJ2-5; V gene: TRBV6-5; CDR3 DNA: TGTGCCAGCAGGGCCGGCGGGTGGGAGACCCAGTACTTC; CDR3 protein: CASRAGGWETQYF
D gene: .; CDR3 length: 17; J gene: TRBJ2-7; V gene: TRBV12-5; CDR3 DNA: TGTGCTAGTGGTTTAACCCAGGGACATCAGAGGGTCTACGAGCAGTACTTC; CDR3 protein: CASGLTQGHQRVYEQYF
D gene: TRBD1; CDR3 length: 16; J gene: TRBJ1-5; V gene: TRBV7-9; CDR3 DNA: TGTGCCAGCAGCTTATGGGACAGGGGGCTCAATCAGCCCCAGCATTTT; CDR3 protein: CASSLWDRGLNQPQHF
D gene: .; CDR3 length: 16; J gene: TRBJ2-4; V gene: TRBV6-5; CDR3 DNA: TGTGCCAGCAGTTACTCGAAGGAGGGTGGGAGCGACATTCAGTACTTC; CDR3 protein: CASSYSKEGGSDIQYF
D gene: .; CDR3 length: 15; J gene: TRBJ2-5; V gene: TRBV19; CDR3 DNA: TGTGCCAGTAGTACCATTGGGGGGAACTTGGAGACCCAGTACTTC; CDR3 protein: CASSTIGGNLETQYF
D gene: TRBD1; CDR3 length: 17; J gene: TRBJ2-3; V gene: TRBV5-5; CDR3 DNA: TGTGCCAGCAGCTTGTCCGGCAGGGGGCATAATCCAGATACGCAGTATTTT; CDR3 protein: CASSLSGRGHNPDTQYF
D gene: TRBD1; CDR3 length: 13; J gene: TRBJ2-7; V gene: TRBV2; CDR3 DNA: TGTGCCACCGGGACAGGGGGTTCCTACGAGCAGTACTTC; CDR3 protein: CATGTGGSYEQYF
D gene: TRBD1; CDR3 length: 15; J gene: TRBJ1-2; V gene: TRBV25-1; CDR3 DNA: TGTGCCAGCAGTGACTCGACAGGGGGGAGGGTCGGCTACACCTTC; CDR3 protein: CASSDSTGGRVGYTF